A selection of T cell receptor beta chains follows, all from one sample in a study of cytomegalovirus exposure and HLA in healthy donors. Repertoires were generated with immunoSEQ multiplex PCR, while TCRdb's copy carries only in-frame clones and drops some. The table lists 100,000 to 150,000 clones, about 80% of them singletons. The sample taken for sequencing was PBMCs. Receptors were obtained from a man aged 30 to 45 in good health and CMV-seropositive. Both conserved end residues are part of each CDR3. A D gene is named only where the DNA matches it firmly. Clone size is shown for a subset of rows, as once, few, many or a class of expanded clone.

j_call v_call d_call clone_size cdr3_nt cdr3_aa
TRBJ1-2 TRBV14 . once TGTGCCAGCAGCCATACCGTCGGACAGAGGAATGGCTACACCTTC CASSHTVGQRNGYTF
TRBJ2-1 TRBV4-1 TRBD2 . TGCGCCAGCAGCCAAGATCTTACTAGCGGGGTCTACAATGAGCAGTTCTTC CASSQDLTSGVYNEQFF
TRBJ1-5 TRBV9 . . TGTGCCAGCAGCGTGGACAACAATCAGCCCCAGCATTTT CASSVDNNQPQHF
TRBJ1-2 TRBV28 TRBD1 once TGTGCCAGCAGTTCAAATCGACAGGGCAACTATGGCTACACCTTC CASSSNRQGNYGYTF
TRBJ2-1 TRBV7-6 TRBD1 . TGTGCCAGCAGCTTAATTAGGGGGCACAATGAGCAGTTCTTC CASSLIRGHNEQFF
TRBJ2-7 TRBV18 TRBD2 . TGTGCCAGCCTGGCGGGAGAGAATTACGAGCAGTACTTC CASLAGENYEQYF
TRBJ2-5 TRBV5-6 TRBD2 once TGTGCCAGCAGCCTGTCAGGTCGGCTAGCGGGAGGGCCTCGGAAGACCCAGTACTTC CASSLSGRLAGGPRKTQYF
TRBJ1-5 TRBV6-1 . . TGTGCCAGCATGGGGGGTAGCTGGCCACCATCAGCCCAGCATTTT CASMGGSWPPSAQHF
TRBJ2-7 TRBV20-1 . . TGCAGTGCAAAGAGCTCCTACGAGCAGTACTTC CSAKSSYEQYF
TRBJ2-5 TRBV4-1 . once TGCGCCAGCAGCCAAGATCGCGAGGTCTGGGAGACCCAGTACTTC CASSQDREVWETQYF
TRBJ2-7 TRBV28 . . TGTGCCAGCAGACTCGAGGCGGGCTCCTACGAGCAGTACTTC CASRLEAGSYEQYF
TRBJ2-7 TRBV27 TRBD1 . TGTGCCAGCAGTTTGAAGACAGGGTCCTACGAGCAGTACTTC CASSLKTGSYEQYF
TRBJ2-5 TRBV29-1 . . TGCAGCGTTGATCTCGGACAGTCGGAGACCCAGTACTTC CSVDLGQSETQYF
TRBJ2-3 TRBV10-1 TRBD2 . TGCGCCAGCAGTGAGGATGCGGGGGAGAGGGATACGCAGTATTTT CASSEDAGERDTQYF
TRBJ1-1 TRBV5-6 . . TGTGCCAGCAGCTTCTTCTACGGGATCACTGAAGCTTTCTTT CASSFFYGITEAFF
TRBJ2-3 TRBV10-3 TRBD2 . TGTGCCATCAGCCTGACTAGCGGACGCACAGATACGCAGTATTTT CAISLTSGRTDTQYF
TRBJ2-7 TRBV11-1 TRBD2 . TGTGCCAGCAGCTTGACTAGCGGGAGCTCCTACGAGCAGTACTTC CASSLTSGSSYEQYF
TRBJ2-7 TRBV5-1 . . TGCGCCAGCAGCTTGTCGACAGCCTACGAGCAGTACTTC CASSLSTAYEQYF
TRBJ2-3 TRBV28 . . TGTGCCAGCACCCCTTTTGGTCGGGGGAACACAGATACGCAGTATTTT CASTPFGRGNTDTQYF
TRBJ1-2 TRBV7-9 . once TGTGCCAGCAGCCGTACGGGAGCTAACTATGGCTACACCTTC CASSRTGANYGYTF
TRBJ2-4 TRBV27 . . TGTGCCAGCAGCCTGACAGTAGCCAAAAACATTCAGTACTTC CASSLTVAKNIQYF
TRBJ2-7 TRBV28 TRBD2 . TGTGCCAGCAGTTCCATAGCGGGGCTTCTGTACGAGCAGTACTTC CASSSIAGLLYEQYF
TRBJ1-5 TRBV25-1 TRBD1 . TGTGCCAGCAGTGCGGCAGGGGGCGGCCAGCCCCAGCATTTT CASSAAGGGQPQHF
TRBJ2-7 TRBV7-9 . . TGTGCCAGCAGCCTTAGGGAGGCCAAATTAGCCAACGAGCAGTACTTC CASSLREAKLANEQYF
TRBJ2-1 TRBV5-1 TRBD2 . TGCGCCAGCAGCTTGCGACTAGCGGGCTACAATGAGCAGTTCTTC CASSLRLAGYNEQFF
TRBJ2-7 TRBV30 . . TGTGCCTGGAGTCTAGCGTACGAGCAGTACTTC CAWSLAYEQYF
TRBJ1-3 TRBV10-2 . . TGCGCCAGCAGCCAACAGGGAAGTGGAAACACCATATATTTT CASSQQGSGNTIYF
TRBJ2-7 TRBV7-8 . . TGTGCCAGCAGCCGGGACAACTCCTACGAGCAGTACTTC CASSRDNSYEQYF
TRBJ2-7 TRBV28 TRBD1 once TGTGCCAGCAGTTATTCGGCAGGGGGCGGCCACGAGCAGTACTTC CASSYSAGGGHEQYF
TRBJ2-6 TRBV5-3 . . TGTGCCAGAAGTCCTAGGACTGGGTCGAGGGGGGCCAACGTCCTGACTTTC CARSPRTGSRGANVLTF
TRBJ2-7 TRBV7-9 TRBD2 . TGTGCCAGCAGCCGGGAGGGGACGGTCGACGAGCAGTACTTC CASSREGTVDEQYF